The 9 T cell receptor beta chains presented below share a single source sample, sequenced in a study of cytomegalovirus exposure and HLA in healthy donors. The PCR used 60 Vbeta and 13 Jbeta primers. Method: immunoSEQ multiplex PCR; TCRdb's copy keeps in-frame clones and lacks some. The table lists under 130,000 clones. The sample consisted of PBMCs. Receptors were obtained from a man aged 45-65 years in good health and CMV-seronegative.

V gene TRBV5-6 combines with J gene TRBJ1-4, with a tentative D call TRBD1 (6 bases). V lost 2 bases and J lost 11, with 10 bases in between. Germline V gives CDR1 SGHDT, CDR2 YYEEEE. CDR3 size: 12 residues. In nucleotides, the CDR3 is TGTGCCAGCAGCTTTGGACAGCGGAAACTGTTTTTT. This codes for CASSFGQRKLFF.

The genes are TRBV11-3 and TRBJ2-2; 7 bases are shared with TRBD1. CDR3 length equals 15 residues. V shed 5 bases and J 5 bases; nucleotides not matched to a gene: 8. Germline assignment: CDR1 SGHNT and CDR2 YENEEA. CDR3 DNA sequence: TGTGCCAGCAGCATAAGCCGGGACAGTACCGGGGAGCTGTTTTTT. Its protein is CASSISRDSTGELFF.

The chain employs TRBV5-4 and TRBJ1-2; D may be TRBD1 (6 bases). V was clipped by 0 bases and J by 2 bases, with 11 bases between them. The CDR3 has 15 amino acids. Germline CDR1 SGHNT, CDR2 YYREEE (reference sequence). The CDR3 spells CASSLGQGLNYGYTF. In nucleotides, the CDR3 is TGTGCCAGCAGCTTGGGGCAGGGGTTAAACTATGGCTACACCTTC.

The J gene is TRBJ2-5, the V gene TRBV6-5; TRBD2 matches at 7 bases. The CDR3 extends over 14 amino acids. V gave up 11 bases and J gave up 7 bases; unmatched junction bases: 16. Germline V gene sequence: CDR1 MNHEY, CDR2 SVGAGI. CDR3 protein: CAGGGATSVWTQYF. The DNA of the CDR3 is TGTGCCGGGGGAGGGGCCACCTCGGTCTGGACCCAGTACTTC.

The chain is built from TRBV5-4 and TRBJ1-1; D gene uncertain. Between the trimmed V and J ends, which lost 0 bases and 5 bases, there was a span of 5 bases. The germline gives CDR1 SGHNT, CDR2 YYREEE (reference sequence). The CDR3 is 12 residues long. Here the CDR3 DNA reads TGTGCCAGCAGCTTGGTCGGGACTGAAGCTTTCTTT. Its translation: CASSLVGTEAFF.

CDR3 bases: TGTGCCACCAGCCTCGGGTGGAACGAGCAGTACTTC. Protein sequence: CATSLGWNEQYF. The chain employs TRBV15 and TRBJ2-7; D not resolved. The CDR3 covers 12 residues. With 5 bases removed from V and 5 bases from J, the gap between germline ends came to 10 bases. Germline V gives CDR1 LNHNV, CDR2 YYDKDF (reference sequence). Drawing the rest from reference TRBV15 and TRBJ2-7, the complete variable domain is DAMVIQNPRYQVTQFGKPVTLSCSQTLNHNVMYWYQQKSSQAPKLLFHYYDKDFNNEADTPDNFQSRRPNTSFCFLDIRSPGLGDTAMYLCATSLGWNEQYFGPGTRLTVT.

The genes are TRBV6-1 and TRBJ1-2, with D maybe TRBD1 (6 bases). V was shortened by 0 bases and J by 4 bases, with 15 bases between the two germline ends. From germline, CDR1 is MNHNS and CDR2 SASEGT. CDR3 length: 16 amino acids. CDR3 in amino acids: CASSEALGGGAYGYTF. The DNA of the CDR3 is TGTGCCAGCAGTGAAGCGTTAGGGGGAGGGGCCTATGGCTACACCTTC.

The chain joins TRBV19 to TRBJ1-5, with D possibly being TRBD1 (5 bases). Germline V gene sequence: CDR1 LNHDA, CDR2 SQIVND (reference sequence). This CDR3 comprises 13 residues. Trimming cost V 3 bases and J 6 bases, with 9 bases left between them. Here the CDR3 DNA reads TGTGCCAGTAGTATTGGCAGGGCTCAGCCCCAGCATTTT. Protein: CASSIGRAQPQHF. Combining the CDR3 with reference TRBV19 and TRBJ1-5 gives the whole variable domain DGGITQSPKYLFRKEGQNVTLSCEQNLNHDAMYWYRQDPGQGLRLIYYSQIVNDFQKGDIAEGYSVSREKKESFPLTVTSAQKNPTAFYLCASSIGRAQPQHFGDGTRLSIL.

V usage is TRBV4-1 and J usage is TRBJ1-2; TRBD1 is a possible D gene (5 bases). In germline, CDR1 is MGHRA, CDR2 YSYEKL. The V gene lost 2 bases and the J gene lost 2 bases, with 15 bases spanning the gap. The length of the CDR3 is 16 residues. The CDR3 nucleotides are TGCGCCAGCAGCCAACTCCCCGGACAAGAGAACTATGGCTACACCTTC. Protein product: CASSQLPGQENYGYTF.